This T cell receptor beta chain came from a study of cytomegalovirus exposure and HLA in healthy donors. Study outcomes and limitations: TCR beta chains numbering some 150 were designated cytomegalovirus-associated. CMV serostatus was the sole immune exposure data available.

For this clone: Its antigen is undetermined.

A multiplex PCR was run with 60 Vbeta primers and 13 Jbeta primers. Authors' analysis steps: Unique TCR beta chains numbered approximately 80 million in a later analysis, with roughly 10 million shared. The assay was immunoSEQ multiplex PCR, and TCRdb's table has in-frame clones only and misses some. That table is the source of V, J and clone size, and D and trimming were worked out from the DNA. Seen here are 99,000 or so clones, about 69% observed once, and the top ten hold approximately 1.3%. With 1 base removed from V and 8 bases from J, the gap between germline ends came to 10 bases. The CDR3 consists of 13 residues. CDR1 is SGHNT and CDR2 is YYREEE in the germline V gene (reference sequence).

The sequence derives from a man in his forties in good health and CMV-seronegative. Material for sequencing was PBMCs. The V and J genes are TRBV5-4 and TRBJ1-3; no clear D gene. The CDR3 DNA reads as TGTGCCAGCAGCTTGCGGGTCGGGGACACCATATATTTT. Protein sequence: CASSLRVGDTIYF.